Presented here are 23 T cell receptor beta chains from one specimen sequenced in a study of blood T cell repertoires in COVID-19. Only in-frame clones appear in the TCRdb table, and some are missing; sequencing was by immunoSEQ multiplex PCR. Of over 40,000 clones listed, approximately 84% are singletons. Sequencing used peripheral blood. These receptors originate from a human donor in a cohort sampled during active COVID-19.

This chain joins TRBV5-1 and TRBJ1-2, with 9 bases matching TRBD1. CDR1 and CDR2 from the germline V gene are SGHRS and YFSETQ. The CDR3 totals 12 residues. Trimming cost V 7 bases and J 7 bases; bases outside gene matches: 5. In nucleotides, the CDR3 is TGCGCCAGCGGGGGACAGGGCCCTGGCTACACCTTC. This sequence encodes CASGGQGPGYTF.

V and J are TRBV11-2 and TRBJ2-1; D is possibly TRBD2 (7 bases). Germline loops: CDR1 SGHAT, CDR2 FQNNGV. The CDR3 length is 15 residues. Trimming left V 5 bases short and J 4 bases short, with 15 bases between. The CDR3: CASSVGRGPYNEQFF. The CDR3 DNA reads TGTGCCAGCAGCGTCGGGCGGGGGCCATACAATGAGCAGTTCTTC.

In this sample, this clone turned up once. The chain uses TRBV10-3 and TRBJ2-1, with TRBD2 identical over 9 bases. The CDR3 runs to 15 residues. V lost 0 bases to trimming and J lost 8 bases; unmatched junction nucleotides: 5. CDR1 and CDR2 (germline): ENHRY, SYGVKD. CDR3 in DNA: TGTGCCATCAGTGAGTCAGCGGGGGGAAGAGATGAGCAGTTCTTC. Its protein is CAISESAGGRDEQFF.

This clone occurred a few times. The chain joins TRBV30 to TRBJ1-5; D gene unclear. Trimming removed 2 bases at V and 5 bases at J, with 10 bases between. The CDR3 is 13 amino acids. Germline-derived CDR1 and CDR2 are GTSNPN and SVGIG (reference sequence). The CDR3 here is CAWSLNRDQPQHF. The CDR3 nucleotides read TGTGCCTGGAGTCTAAACAGAGATCAGCCCCAGCATTTT.

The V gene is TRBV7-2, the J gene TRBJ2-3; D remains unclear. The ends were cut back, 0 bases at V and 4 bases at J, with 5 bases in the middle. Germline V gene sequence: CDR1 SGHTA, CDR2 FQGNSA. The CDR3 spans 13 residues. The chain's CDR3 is CASSLASADTQYF. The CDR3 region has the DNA TGTGCCAGCAGCTTAGCGTCGGCAGATACGCAGTATTTT. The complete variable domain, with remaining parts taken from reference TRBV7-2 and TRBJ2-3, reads GAGVSQSPSNKVTEKGKDVELRCDPISGHTALYWYRQSLGQGLEFLIYFQGNSAPDKSGLPSDRFSAERTGGSVSTLTIQRTQQEDSAVYLCASSLASADTQYFGPGTRLTVL.

The CDR3 region has the DNA TGTGCCAGCTCCTATAACAGGGACGGGTATGGCTACACCTTC. Its protein is CASSYNRDGYGYTF. V gene TRBV27 combines with J gene TRBJ1-2; TRBD1 might be the D (6 bases). Germline loops: CDR1 MNHEY, CDR2 SMNVEV (reference sequence). CDR3 length: 14 residues. V was shortened by 8 bases and J by 5 bases, with 18 bases between the two germline ends.

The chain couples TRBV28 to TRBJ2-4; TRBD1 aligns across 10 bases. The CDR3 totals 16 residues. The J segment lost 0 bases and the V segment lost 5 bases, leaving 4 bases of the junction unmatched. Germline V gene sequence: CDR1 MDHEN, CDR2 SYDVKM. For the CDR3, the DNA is TGTGCCAGCAGTGGACAGGGGGTTACAGCCAAAAACATTCAGTACTTC. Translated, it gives CASSGQGVTAKNIQYF. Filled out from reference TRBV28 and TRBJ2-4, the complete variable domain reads DVKVTQSSRYLVKRTGEKVFLECVQDMDHENMFWYRQDPGLGLRLIYFSYDVKMKEKGDIPEGYSVSREKKERFSLILESASTNQTSMYLCASSGQGVTAKNIQYFGAGTRLSVL.

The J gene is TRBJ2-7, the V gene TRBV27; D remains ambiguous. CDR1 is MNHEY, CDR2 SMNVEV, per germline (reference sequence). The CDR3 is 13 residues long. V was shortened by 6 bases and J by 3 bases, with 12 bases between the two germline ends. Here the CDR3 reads CASRQNVLYEQYF. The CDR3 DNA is TGTGCCAGCAGGCAGAACGTGCTCTACGAGCAGTACTTC.

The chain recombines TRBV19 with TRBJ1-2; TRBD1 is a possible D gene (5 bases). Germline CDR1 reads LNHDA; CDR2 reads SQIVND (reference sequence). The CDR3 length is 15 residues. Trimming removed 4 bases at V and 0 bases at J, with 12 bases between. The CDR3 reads CASSKKSTANYGYTF. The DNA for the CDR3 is TGTGCCAGTAGTAAAAAATCGACAGCTAACTATGGCTACACCTTC.

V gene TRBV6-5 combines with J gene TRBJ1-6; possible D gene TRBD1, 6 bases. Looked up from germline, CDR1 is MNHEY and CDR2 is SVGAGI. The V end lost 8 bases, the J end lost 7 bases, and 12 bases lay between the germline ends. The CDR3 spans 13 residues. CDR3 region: CASARGKNSPLHF. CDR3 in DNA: TGTGCCAGCGCAAGGGGGAAGAATTCACCCCTCCACTTT.

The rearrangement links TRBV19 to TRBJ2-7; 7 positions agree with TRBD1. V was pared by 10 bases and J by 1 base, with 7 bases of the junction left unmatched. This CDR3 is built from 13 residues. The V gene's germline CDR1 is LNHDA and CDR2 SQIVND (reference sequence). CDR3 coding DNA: TGTGCCACCCTCCGGGACAGATCCTACGAGCAGTACTTC. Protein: CATLRDRSYEQYF. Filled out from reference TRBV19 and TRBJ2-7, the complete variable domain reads DGGITQSPKYLFRKEGQNVTLSCEQNLNHDAMYWYRQDPGQGLRLIYYSQIVNDFQKGDIAEGYSVSREKKESFPLTVTSAQKNPTAFYLCATLRDRSYEQYFGPGTRLTVT.

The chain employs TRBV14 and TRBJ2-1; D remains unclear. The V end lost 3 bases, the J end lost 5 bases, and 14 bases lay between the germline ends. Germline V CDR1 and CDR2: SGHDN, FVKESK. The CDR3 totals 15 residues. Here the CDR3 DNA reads TGTGCCAGCAGCCACCCTCCCCGCGGCGACAATGAGCAGTTCTTC. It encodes CASSHPPRGDNEQFF.

The CDR3 region has the DNA TGTGCCAGCAGCCCCGGCGGGGAGGGAGATTGGCGTGGCTACACCTTC. Its protein is CASSPGGEGDWRGYTF. The chain uses TRBV3-1 (or the pseudogene TRBV3-2) and TRBJ1-2; D not resolved. V lost 4 bases and J 7 bases, leaving 22 bases between the germline ends. The CDR3 is 16 residues long. The germline V gene encodes CDR1 LGHDT and CDR2 YNNKEL (reference sequence).

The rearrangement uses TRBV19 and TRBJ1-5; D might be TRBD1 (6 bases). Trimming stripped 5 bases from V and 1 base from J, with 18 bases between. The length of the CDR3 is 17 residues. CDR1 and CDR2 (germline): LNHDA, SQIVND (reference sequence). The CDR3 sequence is CASSPPTGIGSNQPQHF. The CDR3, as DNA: TGTGCCAGTAGTCCGCCAACAGGGATTGGGAGCAATCAGCCCCAGCATTTT.

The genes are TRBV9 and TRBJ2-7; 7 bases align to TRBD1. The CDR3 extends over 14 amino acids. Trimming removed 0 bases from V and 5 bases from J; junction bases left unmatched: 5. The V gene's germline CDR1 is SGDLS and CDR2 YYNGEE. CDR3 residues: CASSVVGTDHEQYF. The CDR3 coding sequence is TGTGCCAGCAGCGTAGTTGGGACAGACCACGAGCAGTACTTC.

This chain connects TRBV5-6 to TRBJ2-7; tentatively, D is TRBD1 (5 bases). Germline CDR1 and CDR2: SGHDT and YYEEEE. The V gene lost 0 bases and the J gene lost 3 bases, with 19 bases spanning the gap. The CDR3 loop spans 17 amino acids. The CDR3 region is CASSLVGGTGLYYEQYF. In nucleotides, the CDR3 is TGTGCCAGCAGCTTGGTAGGCGGAACAGGATTATACTACGAGCAGTACTTC.

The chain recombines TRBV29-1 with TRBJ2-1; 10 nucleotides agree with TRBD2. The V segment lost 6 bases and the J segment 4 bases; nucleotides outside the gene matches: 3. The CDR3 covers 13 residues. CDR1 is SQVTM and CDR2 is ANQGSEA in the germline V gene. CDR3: CSVRTSGYNEQFF. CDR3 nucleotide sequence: TGCAGCGTCCGGACTAGCGGTTACAATGAGCAGTTCTTC.

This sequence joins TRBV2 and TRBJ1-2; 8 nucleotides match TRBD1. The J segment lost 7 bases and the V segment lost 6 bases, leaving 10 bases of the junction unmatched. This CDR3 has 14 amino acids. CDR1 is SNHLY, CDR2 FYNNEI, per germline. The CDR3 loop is CASSLRTGKGGYTF. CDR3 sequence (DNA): TGTGCCAGCAGCCTCCGGACAGGGAAAGGTGGCTACACCTTC.

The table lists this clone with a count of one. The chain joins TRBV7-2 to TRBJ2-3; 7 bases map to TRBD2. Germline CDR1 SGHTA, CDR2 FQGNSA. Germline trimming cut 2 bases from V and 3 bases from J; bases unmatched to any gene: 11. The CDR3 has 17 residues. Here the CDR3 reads CASSLLGRAGRTDTQYF. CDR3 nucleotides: TGTGCCAGCAGCTTACTGGGCCGAGCGGGGAGGACAGATACGCAGTATTTT.

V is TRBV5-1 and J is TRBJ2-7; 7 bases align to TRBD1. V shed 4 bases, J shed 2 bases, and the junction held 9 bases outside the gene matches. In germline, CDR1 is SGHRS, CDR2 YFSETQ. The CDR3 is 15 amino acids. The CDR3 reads CASSPKTGTPYEQYF. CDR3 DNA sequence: TGCGCCAGCAGCCCCAAGACAGGGACCCCCTACGAGCAGTACTTC.

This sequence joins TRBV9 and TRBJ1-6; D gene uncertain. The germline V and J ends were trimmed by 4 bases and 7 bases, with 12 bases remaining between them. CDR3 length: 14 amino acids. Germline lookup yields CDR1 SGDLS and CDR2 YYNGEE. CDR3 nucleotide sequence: TGTGCCAGCAGCAGAGCCGGGGTCAATTCACCCCTCCACTTT. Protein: CASSRAGVNSPLHF.

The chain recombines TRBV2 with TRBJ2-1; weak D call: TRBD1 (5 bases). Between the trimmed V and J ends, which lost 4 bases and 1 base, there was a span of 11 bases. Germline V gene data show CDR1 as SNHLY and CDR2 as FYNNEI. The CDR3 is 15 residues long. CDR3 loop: CASSGAGLSYNEQFF. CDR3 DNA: TGTGCCAGCAGTGGGGCAGGGCTTTCCTACAATGAGCAGTTCTTC.

The CDR3 loop reads CASSYTGYNEQFF. As DNA, the CDR3 is TGTGCCAGCAGTTACACAGGGTACAATGAGCAGTTCTTC. The chain uses TRBV6-2 or TRBV6-3 and TRBJ2-1, with D possibly matching TRBD1 (6 bases). Trimming took 2 bases from V and 4 from J, leaving 6 bases between them. This CDR3 is 13 amino acids long. CDR1 MNHEY and CDR2 SVGEGT come from the germline V gene.